This record looks at one T cell receptor beta chain sequence and its context. CDR3 length: 20 residues. V trimming: 2 bases; J trimming: 0 bases; junction bases outside the gene matches: 9. Germline loops: CDR1 LNHDA, CDR2 SQIVND (reference sequence). Time point in this sample: baseline, week 1 (first vaccination visit). As to treatment: pre-vaccination baseline after standard-of-care therapy. TCRdb's table, derived via immunoSEQ multiplex PCR, lists solely in-frame clones and lacks some. The sample has 20,000 to 25,000 clones; roughly nine tenths are singletons. The data are from a study of a mutant IDH1 vaccine in newly diagnosed glioma. Study information: Patients got radiotherapy, temozolomide, or both beforehand, and most got both.

The sequence derives from a man younger than 40 with glioma. This sequence joins TRBV19 and TRBJ2-6; TRBD2 matches at 11 bases. The sequencing here drew on PBMCs, taken from a glioma patient treated with radiotherapy, temozolomide or both. The CDR3 sequence: CASSIISGRALSSGANVLTF. The CDR3 DNA reads as TGTGCCAGTAGTATAATTAGCGGGAGGGCCTTAAGCTCTGGGGCCAACGTCCTGACTTTC.